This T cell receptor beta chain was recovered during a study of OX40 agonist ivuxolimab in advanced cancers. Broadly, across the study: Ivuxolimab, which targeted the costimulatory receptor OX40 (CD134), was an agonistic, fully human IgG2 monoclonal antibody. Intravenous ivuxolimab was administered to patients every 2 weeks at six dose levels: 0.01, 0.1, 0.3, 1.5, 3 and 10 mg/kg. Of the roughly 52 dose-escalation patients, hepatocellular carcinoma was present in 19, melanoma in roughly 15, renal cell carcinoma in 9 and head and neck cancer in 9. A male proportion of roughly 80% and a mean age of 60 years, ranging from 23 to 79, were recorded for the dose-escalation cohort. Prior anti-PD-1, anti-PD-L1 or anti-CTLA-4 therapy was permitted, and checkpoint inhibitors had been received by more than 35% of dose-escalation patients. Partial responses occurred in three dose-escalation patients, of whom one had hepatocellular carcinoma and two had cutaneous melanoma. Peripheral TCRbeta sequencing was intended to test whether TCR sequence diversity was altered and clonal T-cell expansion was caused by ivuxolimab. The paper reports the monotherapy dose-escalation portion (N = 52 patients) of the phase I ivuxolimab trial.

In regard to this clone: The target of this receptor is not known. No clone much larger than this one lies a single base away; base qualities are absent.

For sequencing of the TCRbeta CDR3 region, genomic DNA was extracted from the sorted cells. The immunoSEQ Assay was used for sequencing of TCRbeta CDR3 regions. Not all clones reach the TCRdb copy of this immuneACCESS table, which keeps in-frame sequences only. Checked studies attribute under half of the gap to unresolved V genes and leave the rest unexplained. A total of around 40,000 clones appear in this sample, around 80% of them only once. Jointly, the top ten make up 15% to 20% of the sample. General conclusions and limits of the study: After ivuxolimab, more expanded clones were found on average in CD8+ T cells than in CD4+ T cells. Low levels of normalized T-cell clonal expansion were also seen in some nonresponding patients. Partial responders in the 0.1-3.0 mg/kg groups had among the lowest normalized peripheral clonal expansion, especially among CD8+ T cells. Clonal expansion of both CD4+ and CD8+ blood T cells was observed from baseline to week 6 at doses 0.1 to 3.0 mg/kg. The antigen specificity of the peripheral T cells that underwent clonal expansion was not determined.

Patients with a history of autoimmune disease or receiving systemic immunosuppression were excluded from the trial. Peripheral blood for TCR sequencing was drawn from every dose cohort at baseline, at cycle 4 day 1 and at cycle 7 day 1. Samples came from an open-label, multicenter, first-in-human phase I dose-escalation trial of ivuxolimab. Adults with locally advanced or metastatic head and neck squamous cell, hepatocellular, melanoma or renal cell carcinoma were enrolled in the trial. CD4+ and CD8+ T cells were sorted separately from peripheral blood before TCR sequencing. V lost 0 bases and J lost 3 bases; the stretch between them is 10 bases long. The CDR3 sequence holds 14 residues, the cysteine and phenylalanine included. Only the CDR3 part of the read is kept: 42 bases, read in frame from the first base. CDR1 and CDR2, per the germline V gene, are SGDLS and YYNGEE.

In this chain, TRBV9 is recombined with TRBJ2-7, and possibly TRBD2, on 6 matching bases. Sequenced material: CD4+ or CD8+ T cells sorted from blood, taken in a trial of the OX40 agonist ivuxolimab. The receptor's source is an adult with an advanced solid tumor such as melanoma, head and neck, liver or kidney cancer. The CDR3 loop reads CASSVALDYYEQYF. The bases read TGTGCCAGCAGCGTAGCCCTGGACTACTACGAGCAGTACTTC. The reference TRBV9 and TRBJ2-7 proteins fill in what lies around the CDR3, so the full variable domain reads DSGVTQTPKHLITATGQRVTLRCSPRSGDLSVYWYQQSLDQGLQFLIQYYNGEERAKGNILERFSAQQFPDLHSELNLSSLELGDSALYFCASSVALDYYEQYFGPGTRLTVT.